The TCR beta chain described here comes from a study of T-cell memory formation after mild COVID-19. TCRdb redid the calling of the 5' RACE reads with MiXCR, one entry per CDR3 protein. The sample records approximately 230,000 distinct CDR3 sequences, about a sixth being singletons. This clonotype has more than one count but fewer than ten. This CDR3 is 14 amino acids long. From germline, CDR1 is SGHNT and CDR2 YYREEE (reference sequence). The junction had 5 bases not matched to a gene; V was cut back by 7 bases and J by 2 bases. The sample taken for sequencing was PBMCs or a T cell subset sorted from them (not recorded which). The TCR sequence derives from a man younger than 35 who had mild COVID-19 (a few samples of this study predate the infection). Cell type and time point are not known. The V call is TRBV5-4, the J call TRBJ2-3; 9 nucleotides align to TRBD1. CDR3 bases: TGTGCCAGCTCTGGACAGGGGAACACAGATACGCAGTATTTT. This codes for CASSGQGNTDTQYF.